Listed here are 16 T cell receptor beta chains from one sample, sequenced in a study of Ad26.COV2.S vaccination and SARS-CoV-2 variants. Profiling relied on immunoSEQ multiplex PCR, and the TCRdb table lists in-frame clones only, not all of them. The sample yields roughly 100,000 clones, around 81% seen once. The specimen was peripheral blood, collected after recovery from COVID-19. All receptors derive from a human donor who had recovered from COVID-19.

The chain is built from TRBV6-1 and TRBJ2-3, with 8 bases that match TRBD2. CDR1 and CDR2 (germline): MNHNS, SASEGT. The CDR3 spans 16 residues. Trimming at V came to 0 bases and at J to 2 bases, leaving 4 bases not matched to a gene. The CDR3 region has the DNA TGTGCCAGCAGTGAAGCGTCGACTAGCGCCACAGATACGCAGTATTTT. Protein sequence: CASSEASTSATDTQYF.

V gene TRBV7-2 combines with J gene TRBJ2-7, with TRBD2 matching 11 bases. Trimming removed 7 bases from V and 7 bases from J; junction bases left unmatched: 12. The germline CDR1 and CDR2 sequences are SGHTA and FQGNSA. CDR3 length equals 15 residues. The CDR3 sequence: CASTARASGGREQYF. In nucleotides, the CDR3 is TGTGCCAGCACGGCCCGAGCTAGCGGGGGGAGGGAGCAGTACTTC. Full variable domain (rest looked up from reference TRBV7-2 and TRBJ2-7): GAGVSQSPSNKVTEKGKDVELRCDPISGHTALYWYRQSLGQGLEFLIYFQGNSAPDKSGLPSDRFSAERTGGSVSTLTIQRTQQEDSAVYLCASTARASGGREQYFGPGTRLTVT.

V usage is TRBV6-5 and J usage is TRBJ2-3; D call uncertain. CDR1 is MNHEY and CDR2 is SVGAGI in the germline V gene. Trimming cost V 6 bases and J 3 bases, with 13 bases left between them. This CDR3 has 14 residues. The chain's CDR3 is CASSFSPTTDTQYF. The DNA for the CDR3 is TGTGCCAGCAGCTTCTCCCCGACAACAGATACGCAGTATTTT.

This chain uses TRBV7-3 with TRBJ2-2; possible D gene TRBD1, 7 bases. The CDR3 runs 13 residues. CDR1 SGHTA and CDR2 FQGTGA come from the germline V gene. The germline V and J ends were trimmed by 5 bases and 7 bases, with 11 bases remaining between them. CDR3 in DNA: TGTGCCAGCAGCCAGGGGGGCGACGGGGAGCTGTTTTTT. Amino acids: CASSQGGDGELFF.

J is TRBJ1-5 and V is TRBV7-2; D ambiguous. Trimming took off 4 bases at V and 9 bases at J, with 13 bases between the two ends. CDR1 SGHTA and CDR2 FQGNSA come from the germline V gene. This CDR3 contains 13 residues. CDR3 in amino acids: CASSYRDTGPQHF. The CDR3 nucleotides read TGTGCCAGCAGCTACCGCGATACCGGGCCCCAGCATTTT.

The V call is TRBV28, the J call TRBJ2-1; TRBD2 matches at 12 bases. The ends lost 4 bases at V and 5 bases at J; junction bases unmatched: 15. Germline loops: CDR1 MDHEN, CDR2 SYDVKM. There are 19 residues in the CDR3. The CDR3 bases are TGTGCCAGCAGTTCCACAGGCTTTACTAGCGGGGGGACCCACAATGAGCAGTTCTTC. The encoded protein is CASSSTGFTSGGTHNEQFF.

The chain combines TRBV11-2 with TRBJ2-2; TRBD2 aligns across 10 bases. The CDR3 sequence is 16 residues long. Per germline, CDR1 SGHAT and CDR2 FQNNGV. Trimming removed 4 bases from V and 4 bases from J; junction bases left unmatched: 6. The CDR3: CASSSPAGGPTGELFF. The CDR3 nucleotides read TGTGCCAGCAGCTCCCCAGCGGGGGGGCCCACCGGGGAGCTGTTTTTT. Filled out from reference TRBV11-2 and TRBJ2-2, the complete variable domain reads EAGVAQSPRYKIIEKRQSVAFWCNPISGHATLYWYQQILGQGPKLLIQFQNNGVVDDSQLPKDRFSAERLKGVDSTLKIQPAKLEDSAVYLCASSSPAGGPTGELFFGEGSRLTVL.

This clone appeared a single time. The chain combines TRBV28 with TRBJ2-5; TRBD2 matches at 14 bases. CDR3 length: 15 amino acids. Germline V gene lookup returns CDR1 MDHEN and CDR2 SYDVKM. Losses at the gene ends were 5 bases for V and 4 bases for J; bases not matched to a gene: 3. CDR3 region: CASSPGLAGVETQYF. The CDR3 nucleotides read TGTGCCAGCAGTCCGGGACTAGCGGGGGTAGAGACCCAGTACTTC.

The rearrangement links TRBV7-9 to TRBJ2-3; 7 nucleotides align to TRBD2. CDR3 length: 15 amino acids. Germline-derived CDR1 and CDR2 are SEHNR and FQNEAQ (reference sequence). V shed 2 bases, J shed 0 bases, and the junction held 2 bases outside the gene matches. The CDR3 region is CASSLSGGSTDTQYF. CDR3 nucleotide sequence: TGTGCCAGCAGCTTATCCGGGGGGAGCACAGATACGCAGTATTTT.

The CDR3 region has the DNA TGTGCCAGTAGTTATAGAGGGGGGGGTCAGCCCCAGCATTTT. Residues: CASSYRGGGQPQHF. The V and J genes are TRBV19 and TRBJ1-5; tentatively, D is TRBD1 (6 bases). CDR1 is LNHDA and CDR2 is SQIVND in the germline V gene (reference sequence). This CDR3 has 14 residues. Trimming pared 5 bases from V and 6 bases from J, leaving 14 bases between.

V gene TRBV4-1 combines with J gene TRBJ1-1, with TRBD1 matching over 8 bases. The J segment lost 7 bases and the V segment lost 6 bases, leaving 1 base of the junction unmatched. There are 11 residues in the CDR3. Germline CDR1 reads MGHRA; CDR2 reads YSYEKL. CDR3 sequence: CASRGTGEAFF. The CDR3 DNA follows: TGCGCCAGCAGAGGGACAGGTGAAGCTTTCTTT.

The chain has TRBV7-2 and TRBJ2-1; 11 bases align to TRBD2. V trimming: 1 base; J trimming: 9 bases; junction bases outside the gene matches: 5. CDR1 is SGHTA, CDR2 FQGNSA, per germline. The CDR3 contains 15 residues. CDR3 in DNA: TGTGCCAGCAGCTTAGGGCTAGCGGGGGGTAGTGAGCAGTTCTTC. Translating it yields CASSLGLAGGSEQFF. Full variable domain (remainder filled in from reference TRBV7-2 and TRBJ2-1): GAGVSQSPSNKVTEKGKDVELRCDPISGHTALYWYRQSLGQGLEFLIYFQGNSAPDKSGLPSDRFSAERTGGSVSTLTIQRTQQEDSAVYLCASSLGLAGGSEQFFGPGTRLTVL.

The chain couples TRBV19 to TRBJ2-6; tentatively, D is TRBD1 (5 bases). Germline CDR1 is LNHDA and CDR2 is SQIVND (reference sequence). CDR3 length: 15 residues. Trimming removed 4 bases from V and 1 base from J, with 8 bases in between. For the CDR3, the DNA is TGTGCCAGTAGTACAGGGTTATCTGGGGCCAACGTCCTGACTTTC. Its translation is CASSTGLSGANVLTF.

The rearrangement links TRBV27 to TRBJ2-7; perhaps D is TRBD1 or TRBD2 (5 bases each). Germline values: CDR1 MNHEY, CDR2 SMNVEV (reference sequence). Trimming shortened V by 7 bases and J by 6 bases, and 22 bases separated the two germline ends. The CDR3 consists of 15 residues. The CDR3 DNA sequence: TGTGCCAGCAATTCTTTCCGGGACCACTTTCCCGAGCAGTACTTC. Protein product: CASNSFRDHFPEQYF.

This chain joins TRBV7-6 and TRBJ1-1; D is unclear. The CDR3 runs to 13 residues. Germline lookup yields CDR1 SGHVS and CDR2 FNYEAQ. Trimming shortened V by 0 bases and J by 8 bases, and 10 bases separated the two germline ends. CDR3 bases: TGTGCCAGCAGCTTAGCCGAGGGTTCGGAAGCTTTCTTT. It is translated as CASSLAEGSEAFF. The full variable domain, completed using reference TRBV7-6 and TRBJ1-1, is GAGVSQSPRYKVTKRGQDVALRCDPISGHVSLYWYRQALGQGPEFLTYFNYEAQQDKSGLPNDRFSAERPEGSISTLTIQRTEQRDSAMYRCASSLAEGSEAFFGQGTRLTVV.

The genes are TRBV24-1 and TRBJ2-1; 8 nucleotides align to TRBD2. Germline V CDR1 and CDR2: KGHDR, SFDVKD. After removal of 9 bases from V and 9 bases from J, the junction contained 6 bases not matched to a gene. CDR3 length equals 12 residues. In DNA form, the CDR3 reads TGTGCCACCGCCGGGGGGGTCGGTGAGCAGTTCTTC. Its protein product is CATAGGVGEQFF.